This T cell receptor beta chain was profiled in a study of blood T cell repertoires in COVID-19. Germline CDR1 is SGHAT and CDR2 is FQNNGV. Trimming shortened V by 5 bases and J by 0 bases, and 10 bases separated the two germline ends. This CDR3 comprises 14 residues. Authors' analysis steps: Scientists estimated how many nucleated cells there were by amplifying reference gene primers. The data were produced by immunoSEQ multiplex PCR, yet TCRdb's version contains in-frame clones alone and is incomplete. For V, J and clone size, that table is used; D and trimming come from the DNA. This table holds approximately 290,000 clones, around 89% found once.

J is TRBJ1-1 and V is TRBV11-2, with D perhaps matching TRBD1 (5 bases). Sequenced input: peripheral blood. This TCR came from a woman aged 55-70 years with acute or convalescent COVID-19. CDR3 sequence reads: CASSPRQLNTEAFF. The CDR3 DNA reads TGTGCCAGCAGCCCCCGACAGTTGAACACTGAAGCTTTCTTT.